These T cell receptor beta chains were read from a single sample in a study of cytotoxic CD8 clonotypes in ibrutinib-treated CLL. Measured with immunoSEQ multiplex PCR; TCRdb has only the in-frame clones, and not every one. The sample has 200,000 to 250,000 clones, roughly three quarters seen once. The input for sequencing was PBMCs, taken after 12 months of ibrutinib treatment. The receptor source for this set is a human donor with chronic lymphocytic leukemia. The CDR3 runs from the conserved cysteine through the conserved F or W. D genes are given only for firm matches. Clone size, where shown, is once, few, many, or a class for clones that have expanded.

>TRBJ1-2|TRBV6-5|TRBD1|NA
CASSSDRVGYGYTF
TGTGCCAGCAGTAGTGACAGGGTTGGCTATGGCTACACCTTC
>TRBJ2-5|TRBV7-2|TRBD2|NA
CASSLVGVSGGHEETQYF
TGTGCCAGCAGCTTAGTTGGGGTGAGCGGGGGTCACGAAGAGACCCAGTACTTC
>TRBJ1-6|TRBV6-1|NA|few
CASSGRSYNSPLHF
TGTGCCAGCAGTGGTCGCTCCTATAATTCACCCCTCCACTTT
>TRBJ1-2|TRBV6-5|NA|NA
CASSSGADYGYTF
TGTGCCAGCAGTTCTGGGGCGGACTATGGCTACACCTTC
>TRBJ2-3|TRBV4-2|NA|NA
CASSQDQGMSGGTQYF
TGTGCCAGCAGCCAAGATCAAGGTATGAGCGGTGGTACGCAGTATTTT
>TRBJ2-7|TRBV14|TRBD1|once
CASSLRGSYEQYF
TGTGCCAGCAGCCTCAGGGGGTCCTACGAGCAGTACTTC
>TRBJ2-7|TRBV5-1|NA|NA
CASSLAGEAVHEQYF
TGCGCCAGCAGCTTGGCGGGGGAGGCGGTACACGAGCAGTACTTC
>TRBJ2-7|TRBV5-8|NA|NA
CASSYSFREQYF
TGTGCCAGCAGCTATTCATTCCGGGAGCAGTACTTC
>TRBJ1-5|TRBV18|NA|few
CASSEETASSQPQHF
TGTGCCAGCTCAGAAGAGACAGCTAGTTCTCAGCCCCAGCATTTT
>TRBJ2-7|TRBV10-2|NA|NA
CASSRDRYEQYF
TGCGCCAGCAGCCGGGACCGCTACGAGCAGTACTTC
>TRBJ1-6|TRBV5-5|NA|NA
CASTDALGAVNSPLHF
TGTGCCAGCACCGACGCCTTGGGGGCAGTTAATTCACCCCTCCACTTT
>TRBJ1-2|TRBV25-1|TRBD1|NA
CASSPTGGYYGYTF
TGTGCCAGCAGTCCGACAGGGGGGTACTATGGCTACACCTTC
>TRBJ1-5|TRBV2|NA|few
CASTASISNQPQHF
TGTGCCAGCACGGCGAGCATTTCCAATCAGCCCCAGCATTTT
>TRBJ2-1|TRBV6-5|TRBD2|NA
CASSYSGTRTNEQFF
TGTGCCAGCAGTTACTCAGGGACTAGAACGAATGAGCAGTTCTTC
>TRBJ1-2|TRBV30|NA|NA
CASSGRDYGYTF
TGTGCCAGTTCCGGACGGGACTATGGCTACACCTTC
>TRBJ1-1|TRBV2|TRBD1|few
CASSAGGGTEAFF
TGTGCCAGCAGCGCAGGGGGCGGCACTGAAGCTTTCTTT
>TRBJ1-2|TRBV4-1|NA|NA
CASSRGTGQLYGYTF
TGCGCCAGCAGCCGCGGGACTGGTCAACTATATGGCTACACCTTC
>TRBJ2-3|TRBV27|NA|NA
CASSPLPGPDTQYF
TGTGCCAGCAGTCCCCTCCCGGGGCCCGATACGCAGTATTTT
>TRBJ2-5|TRBV4-1|NA|NA
CASSQSWAGEETQYF
TGCGCCAGCAGCCAATCTTGGGCCGGGGAAGAGACCCAGTACTTC
>TRBJ2-2|TRBV2|TRBD2|NA
CASSASRGGPGELFF
TGTGCCAGCAGTGCCTCGCGGGGGGGCCCCGGGGAGCTGTTTTTT
>TRBJ2-7|TRBV18|TRBD2|NA
CASARTSGPYEQYF
TGTGCCAGCGCCCGTACTAGCGGTCCCTACGAGCAGTACTTC
>TRBJ2-7|TRBV9|NA|NA
CASSPRTFAYEQYF
TGTGCCAGCAGCCCCCGGACATTCGCCTACGAGCAGTACTTC
>TRBJ1-2|TRBV5-5|TRBD1|NA
CASSLDRGSYYGYTF
TGTGCCAGCAGCTTAGACAGGGGTAGTTACTATGGCTACACCTTC
>TRBJ2-7|TRBV18|NA|NA
CASSPPQGAPYEQYF
TGTGCCAGCTCACCACCCCAGGGAGCTCCATACGAGCAGTACTTC
>TRBJ2-2|TRBV4-2|TRBD2|once
CASSLVFSGGPNTGELFF
TGTGCCAGCAGCTTGGTGTTTAGCGGGGGACCGAACACCGGGGAGCTGTTTTTT